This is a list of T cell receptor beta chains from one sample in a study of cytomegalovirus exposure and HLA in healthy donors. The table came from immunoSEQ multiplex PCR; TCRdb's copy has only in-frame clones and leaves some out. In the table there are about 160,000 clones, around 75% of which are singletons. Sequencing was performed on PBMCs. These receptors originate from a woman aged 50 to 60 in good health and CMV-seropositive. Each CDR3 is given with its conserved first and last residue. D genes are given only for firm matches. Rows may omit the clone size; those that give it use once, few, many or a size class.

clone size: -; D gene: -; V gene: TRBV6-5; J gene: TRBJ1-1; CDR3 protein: CASSYGGLEDTEAFF; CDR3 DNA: TGTGCCAGCAGTTACGGCGGGCTCGAGGACACTGAAGCTTTCTTT
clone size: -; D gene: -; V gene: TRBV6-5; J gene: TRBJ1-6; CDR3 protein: CASSWGVGEGSPLHF; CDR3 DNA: TGTGCCAGCAGCTGGGGGGTTGGAGAAGGTTCACCCCTCCACTTT
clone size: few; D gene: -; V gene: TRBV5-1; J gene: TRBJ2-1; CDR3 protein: CASSARGLPGDEQFF; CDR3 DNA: TGCGCCAGCAGCGCCAGGGGACTACCAGGCGATGAGCAGTTCTTC
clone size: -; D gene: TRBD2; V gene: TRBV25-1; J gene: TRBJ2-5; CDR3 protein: CASSEFPAGGQETQYF; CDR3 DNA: TGTGCCAGCAGTGAATTCCCAGCGGGGGGGCAAGAGACCCAGTACTTC
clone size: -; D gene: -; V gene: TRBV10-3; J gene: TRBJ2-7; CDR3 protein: CAIRESGPGDYEQYF; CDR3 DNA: TGTGCCATCAGAGAGTCAGGGCCGGGGGACTACGAGCAGTACTTC
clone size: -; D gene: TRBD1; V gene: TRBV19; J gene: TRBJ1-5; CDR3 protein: CASSRTGGSNQPQHF; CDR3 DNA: TGTGCCAGTAGCCGGACAGGGGGTAGCAATCAGCCCCAGCATTTT
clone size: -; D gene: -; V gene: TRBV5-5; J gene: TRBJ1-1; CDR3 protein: CASSRTAMNTEAFF; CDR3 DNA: TGTGCCAGCAGCCGGACAGCCATGAACACTGAAGCTTTCTTT
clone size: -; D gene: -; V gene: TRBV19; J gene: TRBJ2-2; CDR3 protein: CASSIVGVGGELFF; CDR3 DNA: TGTGCCAGTAGTATAGTCGGGGTCGGCGGGGAGCTGTTTTTT
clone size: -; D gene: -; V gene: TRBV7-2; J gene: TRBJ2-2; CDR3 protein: CASSLDRRGAGELFF; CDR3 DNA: TGTGCCAGCAGCTTAGACCGGCGCGGTGCCGGGGAGCTGTTTTTT
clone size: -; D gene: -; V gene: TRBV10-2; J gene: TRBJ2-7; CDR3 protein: CASSEREAEQYF; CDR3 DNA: TGCGCCAGCAGTGAACGGGAAGCCGAGCAGTACTTC
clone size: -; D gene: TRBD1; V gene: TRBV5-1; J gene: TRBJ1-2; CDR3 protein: CASSRDRSAYGYTF; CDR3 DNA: TGCGCCAGCAGCCGGGACAGATCTGCCTATGGCTACACCTTC
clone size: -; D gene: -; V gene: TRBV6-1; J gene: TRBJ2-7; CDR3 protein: CATAQTGYEQYF; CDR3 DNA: TGTGCCACCGCCCAGACAGGATACGAGCAGTACTTC
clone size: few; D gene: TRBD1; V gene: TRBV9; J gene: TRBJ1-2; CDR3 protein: CASSVVTGGGYGYTF; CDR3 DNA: TGTGCCAGCAGCGTAGTTACAGGGGGCGGCTATGGCTACACCTTC
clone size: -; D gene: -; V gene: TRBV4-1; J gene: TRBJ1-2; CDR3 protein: CASSQRGPASYGYTF; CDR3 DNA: TGCGCCAGCAGCCAAAGGGGTCCTGCGAGCTATGGCTACACCTTC
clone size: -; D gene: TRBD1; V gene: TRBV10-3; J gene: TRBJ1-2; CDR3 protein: CAISGQGNYGYTF; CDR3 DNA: TGTGCCATCAGTGGACAGGGTAACTATGGCTACACCTTC
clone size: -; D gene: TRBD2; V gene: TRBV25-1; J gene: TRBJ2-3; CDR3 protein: CASSGGADTQYF; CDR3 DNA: TGTGCCAGCAGCGGGGGGGCGGATACGCAGTATTTT
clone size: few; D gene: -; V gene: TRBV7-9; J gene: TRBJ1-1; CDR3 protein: CASSLLSGTEAFF; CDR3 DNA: TGTGCCAGCAGCCTGTTATCGGGCACTGAAGCTTTCTTT
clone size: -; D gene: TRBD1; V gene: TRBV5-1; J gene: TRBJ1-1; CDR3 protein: CASSSGPKQGGNEAFF; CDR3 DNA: TGCGCCAGCAGCTCGGGGCCCAAACAGGGGGGTAATGAAGCTTTCTTT
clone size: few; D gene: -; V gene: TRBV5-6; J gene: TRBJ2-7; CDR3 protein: CASSFDSSYEQYF; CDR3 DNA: TGTGCCAGCAGCTTTGATAGCTCCTACGAGCAGTACTTC
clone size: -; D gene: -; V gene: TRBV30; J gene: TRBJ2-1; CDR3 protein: CAWSPPTYHNEQFF; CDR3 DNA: TGTGCCTGGAGCCCTCCAACATACCACAATGAGCAGTTCTTC
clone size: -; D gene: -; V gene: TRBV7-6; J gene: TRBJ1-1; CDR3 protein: CASSLHPPQVNTEAFF; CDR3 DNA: TGTGCCAGCAGCTTACACCCCCCACAAGTGAACACTGAAGCTTTCTTT
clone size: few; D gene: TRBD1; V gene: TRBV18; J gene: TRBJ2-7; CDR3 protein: CASSATGVGYEQYF; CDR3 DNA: TGTGCCAGCTCAGCCACAGGGGTAGGGTACGAGCAGTACTTC
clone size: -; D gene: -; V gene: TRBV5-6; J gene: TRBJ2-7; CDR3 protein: CASSLSRSYEQYF; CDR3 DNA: TGTGCCAGCAGCTTGTCCAGATCCTACGAGCAGTACTTC
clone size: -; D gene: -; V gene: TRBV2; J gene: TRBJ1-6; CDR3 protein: CASSERGRENNSPLHF; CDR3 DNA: TGTGCCAGCAGTGAAAGGGGGAGAGAAAATAATTCACCCCTCCACTTT
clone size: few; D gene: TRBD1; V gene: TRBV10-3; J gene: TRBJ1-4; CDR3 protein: CASRDREGGNEKLFF; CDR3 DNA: TGTGCCAGCCGGGACAGGGAGGGGGGCAATGAAAAACTGTTTTTT
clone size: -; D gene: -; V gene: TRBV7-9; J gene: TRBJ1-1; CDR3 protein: CASSQWGQLNTEAFF; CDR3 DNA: TGTGCCAGCAGCCAGTGGGGGCAACTGAACACTGAAGCTTTCTTT
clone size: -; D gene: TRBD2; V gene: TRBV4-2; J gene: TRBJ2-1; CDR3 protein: CASSQDPGGDEQFF; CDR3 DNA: TGTGCCAGCAGCCAAGATCCGGGGGGGGATGAGCAGTTCTTC
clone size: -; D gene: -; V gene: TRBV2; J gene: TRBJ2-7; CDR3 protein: CASSRIKEGGEQYF; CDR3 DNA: TGTGCCAGCAGTAGAATTAAAGAGGGAGGCGAGCAGTACTTC
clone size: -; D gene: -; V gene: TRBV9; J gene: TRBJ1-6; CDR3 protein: CASSVSGNNNSPLHF; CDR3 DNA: TGTGCCAGCAGCGTATCGGGGAATAATAATTCACCCCTCCACTTT
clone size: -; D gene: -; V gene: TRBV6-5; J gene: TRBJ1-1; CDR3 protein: CASRDIREMNTEAFF; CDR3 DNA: TGTGCCAGCAGAGACATTAGGGAGATGAACACTGAAGCTTTCTTT
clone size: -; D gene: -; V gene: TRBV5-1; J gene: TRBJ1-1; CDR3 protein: CASSLEGALEAFF; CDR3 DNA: TGCGCCAGCAGCTTGGAGGGAGCTCTTGAAGCTTTCTTT
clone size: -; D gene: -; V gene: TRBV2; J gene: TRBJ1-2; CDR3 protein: CASGAMPSYYGYTF; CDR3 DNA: TGTGCCAGCGGGGCCATGCCGAGTTACTATGGCTACACCTTC
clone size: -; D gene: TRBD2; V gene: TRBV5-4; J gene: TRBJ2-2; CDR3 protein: CASSPGTIANTGELFF; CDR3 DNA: TGTGCCAGCAGCCCCGGGACTATCGCGAACACCGGGGAGCTGTTTTTT
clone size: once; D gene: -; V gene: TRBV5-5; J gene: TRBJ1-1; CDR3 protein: CASSFGHNTEAFF; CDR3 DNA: TGTGCCAGCAGCTTCGGACATAACACTGAAGCTTTCTTT
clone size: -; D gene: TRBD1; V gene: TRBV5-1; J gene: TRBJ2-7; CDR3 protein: CASSNRGSEQYF; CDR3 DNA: TGCGCCAGCAGCAACAGGGGGTCCGAGCAGTACTTC
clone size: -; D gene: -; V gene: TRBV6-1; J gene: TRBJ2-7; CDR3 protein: CASSVLSSYEQYF; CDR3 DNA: TGTGCCAGCAGTGTTCTGAGCTCCTACGAGCAGTACTTC
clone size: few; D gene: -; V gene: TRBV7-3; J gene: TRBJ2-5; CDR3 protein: CASSLVSQETQYF; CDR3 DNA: TGTGCCAGCAGCTTAGTTTCACAAGAGACCCAGTACTTC
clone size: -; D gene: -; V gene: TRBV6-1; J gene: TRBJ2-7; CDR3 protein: CASSEFAAGGSYEQYF; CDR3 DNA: TGTGCCAGCAGTGAATTTGCGGCAGGGGGGTCCTACGAGCAGTACTTC
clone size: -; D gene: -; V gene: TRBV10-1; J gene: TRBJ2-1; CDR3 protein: CASSVGDVNEQFF; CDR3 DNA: TGCGCCAGCAGTGTCGGGGATGTCAATGAGCAGTTCTTC
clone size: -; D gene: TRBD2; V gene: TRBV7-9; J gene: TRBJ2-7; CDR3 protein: CASSSTSVPYEQYF; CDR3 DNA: TGTGCCAGCAGCTCGACTAGCGTGCCCTACGAGCAGTACTTC
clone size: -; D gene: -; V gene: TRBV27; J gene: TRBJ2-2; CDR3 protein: CASSLMGGTGELFF; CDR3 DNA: TGTGCCAGCAGCCTGATGGGGGGAACCGGGGAGCTGTTTTTT
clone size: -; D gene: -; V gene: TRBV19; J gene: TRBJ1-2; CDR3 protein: CASSILGRVHGYTF; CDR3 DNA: TGTGCCAGTAGTATATTAGGGAGGGTCCATGGCTACACCTTC
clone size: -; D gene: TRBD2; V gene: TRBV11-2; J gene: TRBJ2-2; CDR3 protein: CASSLGRTSSNTGELFF; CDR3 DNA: TGTGCCAGCAGCTTAGGTAGGACTAGCTCGAACACCGGGGAGCTGTTTTTT
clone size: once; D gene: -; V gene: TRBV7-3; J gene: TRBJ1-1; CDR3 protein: CASSPGRSNTEAFF; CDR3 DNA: TGTGCCAGCAGCCCAGGGCGTTCGAACACTGAAGCTTTCTTT
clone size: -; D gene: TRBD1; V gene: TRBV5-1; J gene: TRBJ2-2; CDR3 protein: CASETGANTGELFF; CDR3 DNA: TGCGCCAGCGAGACAGGGGCGAACACCGGGGAGCTGTTTTTT
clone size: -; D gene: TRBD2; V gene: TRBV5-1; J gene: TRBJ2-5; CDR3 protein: CASSWGTSGPETQYF; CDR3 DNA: TGCGCCAGCAGCTGGGGGACTAGCGGGCCAGAGACCCAGTACTTC
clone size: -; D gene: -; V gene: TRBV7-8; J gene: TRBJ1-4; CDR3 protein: CASSSFNEKLFF; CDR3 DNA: TGTGCCAGCAGCTCGTTTAATGAAAAACTGTTTTTT
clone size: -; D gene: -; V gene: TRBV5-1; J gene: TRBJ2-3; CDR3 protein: CASSSEATDTQYF; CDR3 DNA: TGCGCCAGCAGCTCTGAAGCAACAGATACGCAGTATTTT
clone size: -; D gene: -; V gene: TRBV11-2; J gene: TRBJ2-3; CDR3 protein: CASSSPSGTQYF; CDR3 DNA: TGTGCCAGCAGCTCCCCGTCGGGTACGCAGTATTTT
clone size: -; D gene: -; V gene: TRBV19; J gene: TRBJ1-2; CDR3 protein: CASSIWGGANYGYTF; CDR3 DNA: TGTGCCAGTAGTATTTGGGGGGGAGCTAACTATGGCTACACCTTC
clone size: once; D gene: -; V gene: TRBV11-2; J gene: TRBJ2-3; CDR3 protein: CASSWDIYSTDTQYF; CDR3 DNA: TGTGCCAGCAGCTGGGACATTTATAGCACAGATACGCAGTATTTT